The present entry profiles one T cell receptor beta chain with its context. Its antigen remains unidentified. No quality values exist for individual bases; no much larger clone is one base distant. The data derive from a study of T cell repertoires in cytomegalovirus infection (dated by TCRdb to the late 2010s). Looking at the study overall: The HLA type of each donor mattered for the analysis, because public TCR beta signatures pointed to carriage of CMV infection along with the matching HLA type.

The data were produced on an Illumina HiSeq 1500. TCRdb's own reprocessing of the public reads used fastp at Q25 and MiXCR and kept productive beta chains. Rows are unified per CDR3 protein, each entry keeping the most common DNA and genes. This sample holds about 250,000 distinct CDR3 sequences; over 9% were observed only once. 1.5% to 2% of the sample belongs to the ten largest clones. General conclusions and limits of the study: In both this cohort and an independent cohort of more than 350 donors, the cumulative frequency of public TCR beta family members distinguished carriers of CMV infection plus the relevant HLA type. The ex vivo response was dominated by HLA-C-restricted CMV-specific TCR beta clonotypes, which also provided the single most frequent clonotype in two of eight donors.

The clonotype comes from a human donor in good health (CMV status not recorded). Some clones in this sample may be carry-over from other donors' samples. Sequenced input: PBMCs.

In nucleotides, the sequence is TGTGCCAGCAGCCGCACGGGATGGGAGACCCAGTACTTC. This gives the protein CASSRTGWETQYF. The chain uses TRBV6-2 or TRBV6-3 and TRBJ2-5; a tentative D match to TRBD2 spans 5 bases. Reading from cysteine to phenylalanine, the CDR3 counts 13 amino acids. Left in the record is the CDR3 DNA by itself, 39 bases read in frame from the first base. Reading the germline V gene gives CDR1 MNHEY and CDR2 SVGEGT. V and J lose 6 bases and 5 bases, and a span of 13 bases separates them.